This is a list of T cell receptor beta chains from one sample in a study of cytomegalovirus exposure and HLA in healthy donors. The assay was immunoSEQ multiplex PCR, and TCRdb's table has in-frame clones only and misses some. The repertoire holds 25,000 to 30,000 clones, more than 55% seen once, with approximately 42% in the top ten. Sequencing was carried out using PBMCs. The receptors derive from a male donor in good health and CMV-seropositive. CDR3s include the opening cysteine and the closing phenylalanine or tryptophan. The D gene is left open where the match is weak. The size field is filled for only some rows; it gives once, few, many or a size class.

v_call: TRBV5-4
clone_size: once
d_call: TRBD2
j_call: TRBJ2-3
cdr3_length: 16
cdr3_nt: TGTGCCAGCAGCATAGCGGGAGGGGCGAGCACAGATACGCAGTATTTT
cdr3_aa: CASSIAGGASTDTQYF

v_call: TRBV9
clone_size: -
d_call: TRBD2
j_call: TRBJ2-7
cdr3_length: 15
cdr3_nt: TGTGCCAGCAGCGGAGGACTAGCGGGAATCTACGAGCAGTACTTC
cdr3_aa: CASSGGLAGIYEQYF

v_call: TRBV7-2
clone_size: few
d_call: TRBD2
j_call: TRBJ2-5
cdr3_length: 16
cdr3_nt: TGTGCCAGCAGCTTAGCCCTAGCGGGGGGGCAGGAGACCCAGTACTTC
cdr3_aa: CASSLALAGGQETQYF

v_call: TRBV19
clone_size: once
d_call: -
j_call: TRBJ1-1
cdr3_length: 13
cdr3_nt: TGTGCCAGTGTCCCTAGAGAGAACACTGAAGCTTTCTTT
cdr3_aa: CASVPRENTEAFF

v_call: TRBV10-2
clone_size: large
d_call: TRBD2
j_call: TRBJ2-1
cdr3_length: 14
cdr3_nt: TGCGCCAGCATTGAGAGCGGGGGCGACAATGAGCAGTTCTTC
cdr3_aa: CASIESGGDNEQFF

v_call: TRBV5-1
clone_size: once
d_call: -
j_call: TRBJ2-3
cdr3_length: 16
cdr3_nt: TGCGCCAGCAGCCGATCCCGAGGGCGCGGCACAGATACGCAGTATTTT
cdr3_aa: CASSRSRGRGTDTQYF

v_call: TRBV6-6
clone_size: -
d_call: TRBD1
j_call: TRBJ1-5
cdr3_length: 13
cdr3_nt: TGTGCCAGCAGCCTACAGGGGAATCAGCCCCAGCATTTT
cdr3_aa: CASSLQGNQPQHF

v_call: TRBV5-4
clone_size: -
d_call: -
j_call: TRBJ1-2
cdr3_length: 15
cdr3_nt: TGTGCCAGCAGCTTGGCCGTAGGGGCAGACTATGGCTACACCTTC
cdr3_aa: CASSLAVGADYGYTF

v_call: TRBV5-5
clone_size: few
d_call: TRBD1
j_call: TRBJ1-2
cdr3_length: 14
cdr3_nt: TGTGCCAGCAGCTTGCACAGGGGTAACTATGGCTACACCTTC
cdr3_aa: CASSLHRGNYGYTF

v_call: TRBV7-9
clone_size: -
d_call: TRBD1
j_call: TRBJ1-1
cdr3_length: 16
cdr3_nt: TGTGCCAGCAGCTTAGTGGCGGGACAGGAGGCCCCTGGGGCTTTCTTT
cdr3_aa: CASSLVAGQEAPGAFF

v_call: TRBV7-9
clone_size: -
d_call: -
j_call: TRBJ1-3
cdr3_length: 14
cdr3_nt: TGTGCCAGCAGGACAGGACAGAATCAAAACACCATATATTTT
cdr3_aa: CASRTGQNQNTIYF

v_call: TRBV4-1
clone_size: -
d_call: TRBD2
j_call: TRBJ2-5
cdr3_length: 16
cdr3_nt: TGCGCCAGCAGCCAAGATCCCGGGACTAGCGAAGAGACCCAGTACTTC
cdr3_aa: CASSQDPGTSEETQYF

v_call: TRBV14
clone_size: -
d_call: -
j_call: TRBJ1-2
cdr3_length: 16
cdr3_nt: TGTGCCAGCAGCCTTAAGAAGGGGATCATATACTATGGCTACACCTTC
cdr3_aa: CASSLKKGIIYYGYTF

v_call: TRBV7-9
clone_size: -
d_call: -
j_call: TRBJ2-3
cdr3_length: 13
cdr3_nt: TGTGCCAGCAGCTTATGGGGGGCAGATACGCAGTATTTT
cdr3_aa: CASSLWGADTQYF

v_call: TRBV2
clone_size: -
d_call: TRBD1
j_call: TRBJ2-7
cdr3_length: 14
cdr3_nt: TGTGCCAGCAAGGCGGACAGGGCTAGTTACGAGCAGTACTTC
cdr3_aa: CASKADRASYEQYF

v_call: TRBV4-1
clone_size: -
d_call: -
j_call: TRBJ2-1
cdr3_length: 16
cdr3_nt: TGCGCCAGCAGCCAAGAGGGGCGGGGCTCCTACAATGAGCAGTTCTTC
cdr3_aa: CASSQEGRGSYNEQFF

v_call: TRBV4-1
clone_size: large
d_call: -
j_call: TRBJ1-2
cdr3_length: 14
cdr3_nt: TGCGCCAGCAGCCAGTATGTAAGGGGCGATGGCTACACCTTC
cdr3_aa: CASSQYVRGDGYTF

v_call: TRBV5-1
clone_size: -
d_call: TRBD2
j_call: TRBJ2-1
cdr3_length: 17
cdr3_nt: TGCGCCAGCAGCTGGGGACTAGCGGGAGGGCCGGTCAATGAGCAGTTCTTC
cdr3_aa: CASSWGLAGGPVNEQFF

v_call: TRBV6-6
clone_size: -
d_call: TRBD1
j_call: TRBJ1-4
cdr3_length: 14
cdr3_nt: TGTGCCAGCAGTCGGACAGGGGATAATGAAAAACTGTTTTTT
cdr3_aa: CASSRTGDNEKLFF

v_call: TRBV9
clone_size: -
d_call: TRBD1
j_call: TRBJ2-2
cdr3_length: 16
cdr3_nt: TGTGCCAGCAGCCCCCAGGGACAGCGGAACACCGGGGAGCTGTTTTTT
cdr3_aa: CASSPQGQRNTGELFF